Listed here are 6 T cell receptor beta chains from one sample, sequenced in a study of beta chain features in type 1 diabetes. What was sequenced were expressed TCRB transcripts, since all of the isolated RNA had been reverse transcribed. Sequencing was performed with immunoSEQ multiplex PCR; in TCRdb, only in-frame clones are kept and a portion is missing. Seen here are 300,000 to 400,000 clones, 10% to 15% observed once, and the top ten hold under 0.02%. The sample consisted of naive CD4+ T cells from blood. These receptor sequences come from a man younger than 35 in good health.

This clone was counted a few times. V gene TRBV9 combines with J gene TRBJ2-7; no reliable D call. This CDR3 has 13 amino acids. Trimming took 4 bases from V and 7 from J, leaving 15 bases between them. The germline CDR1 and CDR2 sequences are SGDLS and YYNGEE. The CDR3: CASSSSTVGEQYF. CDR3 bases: TGTGCCAGCAGCTCATCGACCGTCGGGGAGCAGTACTTC.

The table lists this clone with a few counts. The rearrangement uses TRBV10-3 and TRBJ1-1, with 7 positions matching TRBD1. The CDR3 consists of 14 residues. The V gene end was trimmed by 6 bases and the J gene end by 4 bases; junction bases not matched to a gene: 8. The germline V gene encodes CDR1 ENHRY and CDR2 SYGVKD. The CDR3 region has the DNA TGTGCCATCAGGGACAGGTTGGGGGTCACTGAAGCTTTCTTT. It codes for CAIRDRLGVTEAFF.

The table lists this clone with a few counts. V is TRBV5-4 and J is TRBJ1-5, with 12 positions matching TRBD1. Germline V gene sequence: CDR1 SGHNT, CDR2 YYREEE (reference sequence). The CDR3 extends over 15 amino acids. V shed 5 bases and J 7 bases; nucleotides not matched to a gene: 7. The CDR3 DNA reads TGTGCCAGCAGTCCGGGACAGGGGGCGACGCAGCCCCAGCATTTT. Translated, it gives CASSPGQGATQPQHF.

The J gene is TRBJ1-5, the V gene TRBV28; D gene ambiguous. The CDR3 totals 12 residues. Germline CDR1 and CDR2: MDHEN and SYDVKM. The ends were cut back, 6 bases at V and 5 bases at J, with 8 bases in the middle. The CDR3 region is CASSRWDQPQHF. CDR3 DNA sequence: TGTGCCAGCAGCAGGTGGGATCAGCCCCAGCATTTT.

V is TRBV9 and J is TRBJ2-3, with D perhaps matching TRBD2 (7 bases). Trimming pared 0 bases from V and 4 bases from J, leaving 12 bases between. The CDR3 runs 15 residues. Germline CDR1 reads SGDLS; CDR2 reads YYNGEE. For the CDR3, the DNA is TGTGCCAGCAGCGTAGGGGGGGGCGCATCAGATACGCAGTATTTT. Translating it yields CASSVGGGASDTQYF.

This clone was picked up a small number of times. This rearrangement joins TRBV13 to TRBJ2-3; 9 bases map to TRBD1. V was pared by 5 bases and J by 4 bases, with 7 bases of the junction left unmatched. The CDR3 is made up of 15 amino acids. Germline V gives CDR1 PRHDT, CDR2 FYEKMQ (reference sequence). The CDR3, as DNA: TGTGCCAGCAGCCGGACAGGGGTATTGTCAGATACGCAGTATTTT. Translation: CASSRTGVLSDTQYF.